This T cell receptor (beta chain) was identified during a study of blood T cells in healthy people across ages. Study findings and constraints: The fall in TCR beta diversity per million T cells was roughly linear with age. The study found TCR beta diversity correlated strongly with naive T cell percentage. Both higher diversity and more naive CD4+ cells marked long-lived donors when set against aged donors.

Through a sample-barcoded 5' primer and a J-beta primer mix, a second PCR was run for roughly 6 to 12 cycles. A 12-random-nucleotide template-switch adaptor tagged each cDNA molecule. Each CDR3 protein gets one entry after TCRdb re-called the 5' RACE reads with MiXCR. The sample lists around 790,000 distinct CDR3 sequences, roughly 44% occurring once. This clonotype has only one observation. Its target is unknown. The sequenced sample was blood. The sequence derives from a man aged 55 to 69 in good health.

The CDR3 nucleotides read TGTGCCACCTTAGGAGACCTAGACAATGAGCAGTTCTTC. Translating gives CATLGDLDNEQFF. This chain uses TRBV6-5 with TRBJ2-1; D is uncertain. Germline values: CDR1 MNHEY, CDR2 SVGAGI. CDR3 length equals 13 residues. The ends were cut back, 10 bases at V and 5 bases at J, with 15 bases in the middle.